This is a list of T cell receptor beta chains from one sample in a study of T cells in Graves' hyperthyroidism and ophthalmopathy. TCRdb re-called the multiplex PCR reads through MiXCR, storing one row per CDR3 protein. The repertoire holds hundreds of thousands of distinct CDR3 sequences, with approximately 15% as singletons. Sequencing was done on a sample of blood. The source is a woman aged 30 to 39 with Graves' hyperthyroidism. Both conserved end residues are part of each CDR3. The D gene is left open where the match is weak. Expanded clones get a size class; other rows say once, few or many, or leave the size out.

D gene,clone size,V gene,J gene,CDR3 protein
TRBD2,many,TRBV20-1,TRBJ2-3,CSAPPSGRAFTDTQYF
NA,many,TRBV6-2/TRBV6-3,TRBJ2-7,CASSFSPLERTVYEQYF
NA,NA,TRBV5-1,TRBJ2-7,CASSQDSYYEQYF
TRBD2,many,TRBV2,TRBJ2-3,CASIGPSSGRAVDTQYF
NA,many,TRBV5-5,TRBJ1-5,CASSWSFGTPNRPQHF
TRBD2,many,TRBV6-1,TRBJ2-1,CASSTTSGNYNEQFF
TRBD2,many,TRBV7-9,TRBJ2-1,CASSFQYKTSVDNEQFF
TRBD1,few,TRBV11-2,TRBJ1-6,CASSLDTGVLHF
NA,NA,TRBV4-2,TRBJ2-5,CASSRKKETQYF
NA,many,TRBV27,TRBJ2-1,CASSLRKSDNEQFF
NA,many,TRBV12-3/TRBV12-4,TRBJ1-5,CASSFPNNQPQHF
NA,few,TRBV20-1,TRBJ1-1,CSASSGSVSTEAFF
NA,few,TRBV15,TRBJ1-4,CATSFAGEGDEKLFF
NA,many,TRBV28,TRBJ2-1,CASSLEYEQFF
TRBD1,few,TRBV11-1,TRBJ2-1,CASSLPDRGGEQFF
NA,NA,TRBV9,TRBJ2-3,CASSVSGEDTQYF
NA,many,TRBV7-8,TRBJ2-5,CASSLVRSPEEETQYF